This paragraph covers one T cell receptor (beta chain) sequence. This receptor's antigen is unknown. Inclusive of the bounding cysteine and phenylalanine, the CDR3 is 15 residues long. Only the CDR3 DNA stays, 45 bases, in frame from base 1. V lost 2 bases and J lost 1 base, and the count of bases not matched to a germline gene is 5. The germline V gene provides CDR1 MNHEY and CDR2 SVGAGI. This record comes from a study of cytomegalovirus exposure and HLA in healthy donors (TCRdb year 2017). General notes on the study: An earlier analysis of 587 of the donors reported 250 to 300 Gb of sequence data and 117 million unique TCR beta sequences obtained from some 170 million T cells. Four to six DR-DQ haplotypes were handled as single units for association and clustering, since linkage in the cohort was strong. In a later genetic analysis, genome-wide SNP genotypes for about 55% of the 666 donors were used, and that subset was treated as a discovery cohort. Among some 400 genotyped donors of the cohort, an average of around 250,000 unique TCR beta nucleotide sequences was sequenced per donor, of which roughly 17% were non-productive. The study was designed to test whether signatures of past pathogen exposure could be identified by cataloging public T cell receptors. Besides the first cohort of roughly 660 subjects, a separate validation cohort made up of 120 different subjects was used. The study used immunosequencing to profile the T cell repertoires of some 600 subjects and linked those repertoires to cytomegalovirus serostatus. The later analysis used no new phenotypic data to find candidate immune exposures, relying instead on TCR beta sequences and their occurrence across donors. Typing coverage varied by locus: roughly 629-640 donors for A, B, C, DRB1 and DQB1; roughly 510 for DQA1; around 610 for DPA1; roughly 450 for DPB1. An earlier analysis of 587 of the donors used high-throughput TCR beta sequencing to judge whether each TCR beta V gene segment behaved as functional or pseudogenic. All discovery cohort repertoires had been generated on a single sequencing platform. A later analysis re-examined previously published TCR beta repertoires from hundreds of donors and added high-resolution HLA genotyping to investigate patterns of TCR occurrence. About 300 gigabases of sequencing data and roughly 80 million unique TCR sequences made up an early release that covered over 550 HLA-typed donors. HLA typing included class I and class II loci at four-digit resolution. To predict cytomegalovirus infection status, the study brought together high-throughput TCR immunosequencing, statistical association of individual TCRs with disease status, and machine learning. Donor age, sex, ethnicity and CMV serostatus were compiled together with the repertoire data. Of the roughly 400 genotyped donors, 81% fell in the genetic ancestry cluster associated with self-reported Caucasian donors. Beyond this particular receptor, the publication reports: Three of the identified cytomegalovirus-associated TCR beta chains were confirmed in vitro to be specific for cytomegalovirus antigens. A further reported finding was that TCR beta sequences accurately predicted the HLA-A and HLA-B alleles for most subjects in the first cohort. The authors suggested that the approach could potentially be generalized to other disease states and immunological phenotypes. A group of highly shared sequence variants was considered likely to be a technical artifact of the sequencing pipeline. According to a later analysis, parvovirus B19, influenza, CMV and Epstein-Barr virus appeared linked to several top co-occurrence clusters. The presence/absence analyses assumed that sequencing depth was roughly uniform across donors, and that assumption may not be true. Across donors, most TCR sequences were observed very rarely, whereas some public TCRs were present in many individuals. According to a later analysis, TCR association rates differed among HLA loci, with DRB1 alleles showing the most associated TCRs and HLA-C alleles showing the fewest. When HLA alleles, especially DR and DQ, strongly co-occurred, attributing TCR associations to individual alleles was difficult. According to a later genetic analysis, donors in an Asian-associated ancestry cluster had fewer N-insertions in productive TCRs than the roughly 670-donor mean. The only immune exposure information available for the cohort was CMV serostatus. This cohort had only TCR beta chains sequenced, and the lack of alpha or paired-chain data limited which features could be detected. The study listed approximately 150 TCR beta chains as associated with cytomegalovirus. Some IMGT-functional V segments, including TRBV6-2 and TRBV6-3, could not be told apart with the 87-base-pair reads, so those segments were excluded. Specific HLA alleles were associated with about 17,000 TCR beta sequences at a false discovery rate of 0.05 in a later analysis. The classifier was reported to diagnose cytomegalovirus status with high specificity and sensitivity in both the original and validation cohorts. Broadly in line with IMGT annotations, most TCR beta V segments showed up in productive rearrangements about 87% or about 30% of the time in an earlier analysis of roughly 590 of the donors. An association between a missense DCLRE1C variant and V-gene and J-gene trimming of TCR beta chains was found in a later genetic analysis and replicated in an independent cohort. Linkage disequilibrium might explain the correlated functional status among segregating V segments, but an unknown experimental factor could not be excluded. Most CMV-associated TCR beta chains appeared to be HLA-restricted in a later analysis, and the HLA associations seemed to be driven largely by CMV exposure. In a later analysis, HLA-associated TCR beta chains showed more clonal expansion and lower generation probabilities than non-associated chains that were equally common. Because HLA typing was unavailable for some donors at each locus, only the typed subset was used in association tests. The earlier analysis of 587 of the donors excluded over 15 rarely observed V segments, including chromosome 9 orphons, because counts were too low.

The method was the immunoSEQ multiplex PCR assay. A mixture of 60 forward primers for TCR Vbeta segments and 13 reverse primers for TCR Jbeta segments was used in the multiplex PCR. A multiplex PCR assay on genomic DNA amplified the CDR3 region of rearranged TCR beta genes. The amplified TCR beta libraries were sequenced on the Illumina HiSeq System as 87-base-pair reads. The original pipeline was this. A later analysis tallied 80 million to 95 million unique TCR beta chains across the 660 or so repertoires, and about 12 million of those chains were shared by two or more donors. Raw reads were error-corrected and collapsed into unique sequences by a nearest-neighbor algorithm in which closely related sequences were merged to remove PCR and sequencing errors. CDR3 sequences were aligned to IMGT reference sequences to assign V, D and J gene segments. Each retained sequence needed at least a six-nucleotide match to both a V gene segment and a J gene segment. A rearrangement counted as productive if the CDR3 had no stop codons and remained in frame with V and J, and every other rearrangement counted as non-productive. Following IMGT convention, CDR3 was defined as the stretch from the second conserved V-encoded cysteine up to the conserved J-encoded phenylalanine. The earlier analysis of some 550 of the donors excluded any sequence lacking an unambiguous match to a single V gene segment. An earlier analysis of under 750 of the donors called V segments functional above 56.7% productive rearrangements and segregating when the between-donor standard deviation exceeded 5%. A statistical classification framework was built to diagnose cytomegalovirus status from the catalog of TCR beta chain sequences. In a later analysis, V and J genes were assigned by comparing TCR nucleotide sequences against IMGT/GENE-DB human TR gene sequences. In a later analysis, CDR3 sequences and most-parsimonious VDJ recombination scenarios were assigned using the TCRdist pipeline. In a later analysis, every TCR beta chain was defined by the combination of its CDR3 amino acid sequence and its V-gene family, and reads without a unique V-gene family were dropped. A later analysis removed several hundred highly shared, low-generation-probability nucleotide sequences to deal with suspected cross-contamination and a sequencing artifact. For each public chain, a later analysis derived a clonal expansion index from normalized ranks of inferred template counts within each repertoire. In a later analysis, generation probabilities were computed with a VDJ recombination model fitted to out-of-frame rearrangements, and the resulting probabilities were checked against IGoR. In a later analysis, hypergeometric tests were used to score TCR-TCR, TCR-HLA and TCR-CMV co-occurrence, with a repertoire-size bias correction applied to TCR pairs. To estimate false discovery rates, a later analysis permuted the HLA or CMV assignments 20 times. In a later analysis, co-occurring TCRs were grouped using DBSCAN, with TCRdist sequence similarity added in when clustering inside HLA-allele-positive subsets. Repertoires with fewer than 30,000 or more than 120,000 public chains, plus five repertoires with anomalous nucleotide sharing, were excluded from co-occurrence clustering. TCRdb carries this immuneACCESS record with in-frame sequences only. Its versions omit some clonotypes, under half of them owing to an unresolved V gene in the studies checked, with the rest unexplained. V and J calls and clone size come straight from that table; D and trimming were deduced from the DNA. The table for this sample records more than 95,000 clones. Roughly 2.5% of the sample is taken by the ten largest.

In total, roughly 670 healthy bone marrow donors made up the cohort. Cohort members were all nominally healthy when sampled, although unrecorded immune exposures were likely present. The donor tested CMV seronegative, placing the donor among the 350 or so seronegative members of the cohort. Every donor gave a peripheral blood sample, and the peripheral blood mononuclear cells from that sample were used for TCR beta sequencing. The Qiagen DNeasy Blood Extraction Kit was used to extract genomic DNA from the blood cell samples. Material: PBMCs. The source of this sequence is a man aged 30 to 39 in good health and CMV-seronegative. Here the chain combines TRBV6-5 and TRBJ2-7; 7 bases in the middle match TRBD2. The CDR3 protein sequence reads: CASSYGEGLSYEQYF. In nucleotide form, the sequence is TGTGCCAGCAGTTACGGGGAGGGCCTTTCCTACGAGCAGTACTTC.